This T cell receptor beta chain was identified during a study of cytomegalovirus exposure and HLA in healthy donors. As for the study in general: The 120 or so validation repertoires and the approximately 690 first-cohort repertoires shared a platform, a later analysis reported. Study findings and constraints: As confirmed in vitro, a few CMV-associated chains were specific for CMV antigens. It was found in a later analysis that first-cohort TCR clusters tended to co-occur in the 120 validation repertoires.

V was pared by 3 bases and J by 4 bases, with 6 bases between. The CDR3 has 12 amino acids. Germline-derived CDR1 and CDR2 are LGHNA and YSLEER. Note on this clone: Its specificity is unknown.

Produced via immunoSEQ multiplex PCR; TCRdb's table is partial and in-frame only. The table has some 340,000 clones, roughly 87% seen once. This sequence originates from a woman under 40 in good health and CMV-seropositive. V usage is TRBV4-3 and J usage is TRBJ1-1; D call uncertain. Sequenced sample: PBMCs. The CDR3 here is CASSHWGTEAFF. The DNA of the CDR3 is TGCGCCAGCAGCCATTGGGGCACTGAAGCTTTCTTT.